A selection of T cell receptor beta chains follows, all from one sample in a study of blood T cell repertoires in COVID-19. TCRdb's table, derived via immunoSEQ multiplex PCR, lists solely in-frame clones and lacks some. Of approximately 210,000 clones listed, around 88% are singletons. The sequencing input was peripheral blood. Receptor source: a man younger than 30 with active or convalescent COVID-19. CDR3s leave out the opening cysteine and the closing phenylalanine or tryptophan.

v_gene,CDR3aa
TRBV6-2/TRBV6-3,ASSYLGQSNQPQH
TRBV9,ASSLGTGVAYEQY
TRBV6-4,ASSEYGHHSGANVLT
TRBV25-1,ASSEYKGDRVFGYT
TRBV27,ASSLLGPRGRADNEQF
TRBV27,ASSGTGQGIHEQY
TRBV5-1,ASSLFGAGATDTQY
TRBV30,AWTRDSYEQY
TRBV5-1,ASSSLPGPGMNTEAF
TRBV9,ASTLPYEQY
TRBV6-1,ASSRDSYNEQF
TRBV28,ASSFVFRGGTGELF
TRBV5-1,ASSLGRPNTGELF
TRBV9,ASSVGQGARQPQH
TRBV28,ASSTPTGNSYNEQF
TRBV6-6,ASSYHQGRANYGYT
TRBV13,ASSTRLAGSYEQY
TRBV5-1,ASSRTVSSYEQY
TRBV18,ASSPPGQRAF
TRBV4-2,ASSQRASGRGSYNEQF
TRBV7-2,ASSLVDGRVETQY
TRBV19,ASSISTSGHTGELF
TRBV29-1,SAKGLAVYNEQF
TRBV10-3,AINKGLAGESSYNEQF
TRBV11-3,ASSLSVQGSSQETQY
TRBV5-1,ASRPRLAGDAYEQY
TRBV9,ASSVGGGDGTDTQY
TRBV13,ASSGQTTGPQRLF
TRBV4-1,ASSQGAAVRELF
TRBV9,ASSVVGREGNIQY
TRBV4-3,ASSQDSGRDVKNIQY
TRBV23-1,ASSQSTGTETQY
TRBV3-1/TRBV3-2,ASSPLRGDLY
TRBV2,ASSWVGGNSPLH
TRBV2,ASSGGVEKLF
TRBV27,ASSSRGDLLGEQY
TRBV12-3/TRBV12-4,ASSRQGVAGYT
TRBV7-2,ASSSTLQETQY
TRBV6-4,ASSGSELDTQY